This is a list of T cell receptor beta chains from one sample in a study of CD8 T cells in Susac syndrome. TCRdb re-analysed the immunoSEQ multiplex PCR reads in MiXCR, keeping a single row per CDR3 protein. Here the sample spans over 350,000 distinct CDR3 sequences, 85% being singletons. Sequences were obtained from CD8+ T cells from PBMCs. Receptors originate from a human donor with multiple sclerosis. Both conserved end residues are part of each CDR3. The order of the fields is V gene, D gene, J gene, clone size, CDR3 DNA, CDR3 protein. The D gene is left open where the match is weak. Size values are once, few and many counts, or a class for expanded clones, and some rows have none.

TRBV3-1	NA	TRBJ1-2	NA	TGTGCCAGCAGCCAAGTTCCGGGTAAGACGACTAACTATGGCTACACCTTC	CASSQVPGKTTNYGYTF
TRBV6-2/TRBV6-3	TRBD2	TRBJ2-1	NA	TGTGCCAGCAGTTACTCGACTGTGGGTCGGGTCGGGACTAGCGGCTTCAGCTCCTACAATGAGCAGTTCTTC	CASSYSTVGRVGTSGFSSYNEQFF
TRBV2	NA	TRBJ2-7	NA	TGTGCCAGCAGTGAATATTGGCAGGTGGTGTACGAGCAGTACTTC	CASSEYWQVVYEQYF
TRBV11-2	NA	TRBJ2-5	NA	TGTGCCAGCAGCTTTCTCCAGACAAACCAAGAGACCCAGTACTTC	CASSFLQTNQETQYF
TRBV27	TRBD2	TRBJ2-1	NA	TGTGCCAGCAGCCTGATCGGGGGGATGTCCTACAATGAGCAGTTCTTC	CASSLIGGMSYNEQFF
TRBV6-5	NA	TRBJ2-7	few	TGTGCCAGCAGTTACTTCGGAAGACAGGCATACGAGCAGTACTTC	CASSYFGRQAYEQYF
TRBV15	TRBD1	TRBJ2-1	NA	TGTGCCACCAGCAAGCGCGACAGGGTGTGGAATGAGCAGTTCTTC	CATSKRDRVWNEQFF
TRBV27	NA	TRBJ2-7	once	TGTGCCAGCAGCCTTTTCCAGTCCTACGAGCAGTACTTC	CASSLFQSYEQYF
TRBV4-1	NA	TRBJ2-7	NA	TGCGCCAGCAGCCAAGAACGGACAATCTCCTACGAGCAGTACTTC	CASSQERTISYEQYF
TRBV20-1	NA	TRBJ2-3	once	TGCAGTGCTAGTCTCAGGGAGACAGATACGCAGTATTTT	CSASLRETDTQYF
TRBV27	NA	TRBJ2-1	once	TGTGCCAGCAGTTTGGGACACCTCTCCTACAATGAGCAGTTCTTC	CASSLGHLSYNEQFF
TRBV25-1	NA	TRBJ2-7	NA	TGTGCCAGCAGTGAATTCACCTACGAGCAGTACTTC	CASSEFTYEQYF
TRBV20-1	NA	TRBJ2-7	NA	TGCAGTGCTTGGACAGATGAGCAGTACTTC	CSAWTDEQYF
TRBV25-1	NA	TRBJ2-2	NA	TGTGCCAGCAGCCACCATACAGGCGGCGGGGAGCTGTTTTTT	CASSHHTGGGELFF
TRBV27	TRBD2	TRBJ2-3	NA	TGTGCCAGCAGTTTCGGGCTAGCGGGAAGGACAGATACGCAGTATTTT	CASSFGLAGRTDTQYF
TRBV6-5	TRBD1	TRBJ2-7	NA	TGTGCCAGCAGTTACTACGGGGCAGGGGGCGCCTACGAGCAGTACTTC	CASSYYGAGGAYEQYF
TRBV4-1	NA	TRBJ2-7	NA	TGCGCCAGCAGCCAATTGAGTATGGACACTTCCTACGAGCAGTACTTC	CASSQLSMDTSYEQYF
TRBV7-2	TRBD1	TRBJ2-7	few	TGTGCCAGCAGCTTAGTCGGGCAGGGGGCCGTCGAGCAGTACTTC	CASSLVGQGAVEQYF
TRBV27	TRBD2	TRBJ2-7	NA	TGTGCCAGCAGTTTCGGCGGGAGGAACTACGAGCAGTACTTC	CASSFGGRNYEQYF
TRBV7-2	NA	TRBJ1-2	NA	TGTGCCAGCAGCTTAACTCTGGTATCGGGGAACTATGGCTACACCTTC	CASSLTLVSGNYGYTF
TRBV19	TRBD1	TRBJ2-3	few	TGTGCCAGTAGTCTGACAGGGAGCGCAGATACGCAGTATTTT	CASSLTGSADTQYF
TRBV5-1	NA	TRBJ2-1	NA	TGCGCCAGCAGCTTGGACAGGGTCAATGAGCAGTTCTTC	CASSLDRVNEQFF
TRBV28	NA	TRBJ2-5	NA	TGTGCCAGCAGTTCCTTGACAGGAGGAGAGACCCAGTACTTC	CASSSLTGGETQYF
TRBV12-3/TRBV12-4	NA	TRBJ1-2	once	TGTGCCAGCAGTTTCCGGCAGGCCTATGGCTACACCTTC	CASSFRQAYGYTF
TRBV4-1	TRBD2	TRBJ2-2	NA	TGCGCCAGCAGCCAAGATTTCCAGCGGGAGAACACCGGGGAGCTGTTTTTT	CASSQDFQRENTGELFF
TRBV7-9	NA	TRBJ2-2	NA	TGTGCCAGCAGCTTAATCCCTCCTAGGGGATCCGGGGAGCTGTTTTTT	CASSLIPPRGSGELFF
TRBV6-5	TRBD1	TRBJ1-3	NA	TGTGCCAGCAGTCGAACAGGGGGCTCTGGAAACACCATATATTTT	CASSRTGGSGNTIYF
TRBV20-1	TRBD1	TRBJ2-7	NA	TGCAGTGCTAGAGATCCAGTGACAGGGGTTTCCTACGAGCAGTACTTC	CSARDPVTGVSYEQYF
TRBV2	NA	TRBJ1-1	NA	TGTGCCAGCAGTGAACGGGGGGGATTGTTTGAAGCTTTCTTT	CASSERGGLFEAFF
TRBV6-1	NA	TRBJ2-7	NA	TGTGCCAGCAGTGGTACGGGGGTCGAGCAGTACTTC	CASSGTGVEQYF
TRBV5-1	TRBD1	TRBJ2-7	NA	TGCGCCAGCAGCTTGGGACAGGGATACTCCGAGCAGTACTTC	CASSLGQGYSEQYF
TRBV20-1	NA	TRBJ2-7	NA	TGCAGTGCTAGAGTGGTGGAGAACGAGCAGTACTTC	CSARVVENEQYF
TRBV7-2	NA	TRBJ1-2	NA	TGTGCCAGCAGCTTGATCTCGGTGTCAAACTATGGCTACACCTTC	CASSLISVSNYGYTF
TRBV15	NA	TRBJ2-2	NA	TGTGCCACTTACAGGGCCGGGGAGCTGTTTTTT	CATYRAGELFF
TRBV27	NA	TRBJ1-1	NA	TGTGCCAGCAGTTTCCCGGACCGACCCTCAGAAGCTTTCTTT	CASSFPDRPSEAFF
TRBV20-1	NA	TRBJ2-2	NA	TGCAGTGCTAGAAGGACAGTGAACACCGGGGAGCTGTTTTTT	CSARRTVNTGELFF
TRBV12-3/TRBV12-4	NA	TRBJ2-1	NA	TGTGCCAGCAGTCTTCGATTCACATGGCCGAAGTTCTTC	CASSLRFTWPKFF
TRBV30	NA	TRBJ2-7	once	TGTGCCTGGAACTGGGGGTCAGTACACGAGCAGTACTTC	CAWNWGSVHEQYF
TRBV4-1	NA	TRBJ2-1	NA	TGCGCCAGCAGCCAAGATATAGGGAACTACAATGAGCAGTTCTTC	CASSQDIGNYNEQFF
TRBV27	NA	TRBJ1-2	NA	TGTGCCAGCAGTTTTGGGGGTCCGAACTATGGCTACACCTTC	CASSFGGPNYGYTF
TRBV19	TRBD1	TRBJ1-1	NA	TGTGCCAGTAGTACCGGGACAGGGGCCTTGAACACTGAAGCTTTCTTT	CASSTGTGALNTEAFF
TRBV7-3	TRBD1	TRBJ1-2	NA	TGTGCCAGCAGCCCCGTGGGGGGCAGGGGGATTCTGGGCTACACCTTC	CASSPVGGRGILGYTF
TRBV6-5	NA	TRBJ1-1	NA	TGTGCCAGCAGTTACGCCAGAGGGAACACTGAAGCTTTCTTT	CASSYARGNTEAFF
TRBV6-6	NA	TRBJ2-3	NA	TGTGCCAGCACGATCGGCACAGATACGCAGTATTTT	CASTIGTDTQYF
TRBV3-1	NA	TRBJ2-7	once	TGTGCCAGCAGCCAAGAAACCGGGGAGTTACCCTACGAGCAGTACTTC	CASSQETGELPYEQYF
TRBV12-3/TRBV12-4	NA	TRBJ2-1	once	TGTGCCAGCAGGACCGAGCGCGATGGCTACAATGAGCAGTTCTTC	CASRTERDGYNEQFF
TRBV7-9	NA	TRBJ2-7	few	TGTGCCAGCAGCCCTAAGGGGCGCTACGAGCAGTACTTC	CASSPKGRYEQYF
TRBV14	TRBD2	TRBJ2-3	few	TGTGCCAGCAAGCGGGATGGGGAAGATACGCAGTATTTT	CASKRDGEDTQYF
TRBV29-1	TRBD1	TRBJ2-7	NA	TGCAGCGTTGAGGACAGGACCCCCACCTACGAGCAGTACTTC	CSVEDRTPTYEQYF
TRBV5-1	TRBD2	TRBJ2-3	NA	TGCGCCAGCAGCCTGACTAGCGAGACAATAGCAGATACGCAGTATTTT	CASSLTSETIADTQYF